Listed below are T cell receptor beta chains from one sample, sequenced in a study of beta chain features in type 1 diabetes. The table came from immunoSEQ multiplex PCR; TCRdb's copy has only in-frame clones and leaves some out. The top ten clones hold 0.06% to 0.07% of a sample with around 500,000 clones, roughly 31% of them seen once. Material for sequencing was naive CD4+ T cells from blood. The receptors here all came from a man between 18 and 35 years old in good health. The CDR3 runs from the conserved cysteine through the conserved F or W. The D gene is left open where the match is weak. The size field is filled for only some rows; it gives once, few, many or a size class.

cdr3_aa cdr3_nt v_call clone_size j_call d_call
CAWSERDYGYTF TGTGCCTGGAGCGAAAGAGACTATGGCTACACCTTC TRBV30 - TRBJ1-2 -
CASTRTGQGAGELFF TGTGCCAGCACCCGAACAGGACAGGGGGCCGGGGAGCTGTTTTTT TRBV9 - TRBJ2-2 TRBD1
CASSYGEETQYF TGCGCCAGCAGTTACGGGGAAGAGACCCAGTACTTC TRBV5-1 - TRBJ2-5 -
CASSDSAGANVLTF TGTGCCAGCAGTGATTCGGCTGGGGCCAACGTCCTGACTTTC TRBV2 - TRBJ2-6 -
CAWSVGVLRDQPQHF TGTGCCTGGAGTGTAGGAGTATTACGGGACCAGCCCCAGCATTTT TRBV30 few TRBJ1-5 -
CASSLAPVSYNEQFF TGTGCCAGCAGCTTGGCTCCGGTCTCCTACAATGAGCAGTTCTTC TRBV7-3 - TRBJ2-1 -
CSVITASDGYTF TGCAGCGTTATAACGGCCTCGGATGGCTACACCTTC TRBV29-1 - TRBJ1-2 -
CASSVVGRVNEQFF TGTGCCAGCAGCGTAGTCGGCAGGGTCAATGAGCAGTTCTTC TRBV9 few TRBJ2-1 -
CANNQALMNTEAFF TGTGCCAACAACCAGGCCCTTATGAACACTGAAGCTTTCTTT TRBV7-9 - TRBJ1-1 -
CASSLAGRETQYF TGTGCCAGCAGCTTAGCCGGGAGGGAGACCCAGTACTTC TRBV7-9 - TRBJ2-5 TRBD2
CASSWPGGTDTQYF TGCGCCAGCAGCTGGCCAGGGGGCACAGATACGCAGTATTTT TRBV5-1 - TRBJ2-3 -
CASSSTTGLNEQYF TGTGCCAGCAGCTCAACCACAGGGTTAAACGAGCAGTACTTC TRBV11-2 few TRBJ2-7 -
CASSFAGSGNTIYF TGTGCCAGCAGCTTCGCAGGGTCTGGAAACACCATATATTTT TRBV5-6 - TRBJ1-3 -
CSVHGYNGYTF TGCAGCGTTCACGGGTATAATGGCTACACCTTC TRBV29-1 few TRBJ1-2 -
CASSLLGTGGNEQFF TGTGCCAGCAGTTTATTAGGGACAGGGGGCAATGAGCAGTTCTTC TRBV28 - TRBJ2-1 TRBD1
CATSRGESETQYF TGTGCCACCAGCAGAGGGGAGTCAGAGACCCAGTACTTC TRBV15 few TRBJ2-5 -
CSVAPSAITDTQYF TGCAGCGTTGCTCCTTCAGCAATCACAGATACGCAGTATTTT TRBV29-1 few TRBJ2-3 -
CASSLTRLRAEQYF TGTGCCAGCAGTTTAACCCGACTCAGGGCCGAGCAGTACTTC TRBV27 - TRBJ2-7 -
CASSSHRDTYGYTF TGCGCCAGCAGCTCACACCGGGACACCTATGGCTACACCTTC TRBV5-1 few TRBJ1-2 -
CASSPRAGGQDEQYF TGTGCCAGCTCACCACGGGCGGGAGGACAGGACGAGCAGTACTTC TRBV18 - TRBJ2-7 -
CASSPWTSGANVLTF TGTGCCAGCAGTCCCTGGACCTCTGGGGCCAACGTCCTGACTTTC TRBV27 - TRBJ2-6 -
CAISGRLQGYEQYF TGTGCCATCAGTGGAAGGTTACAGGGGTACGAGCAGTACTTC TRBV10-3 few TRBJ2-7 TRBD1
CASLPGRLEETQYF TGTGCCAGCCTCCCCGGCAGGTTGGAAGAGACCCAGTACTTC TRBV2 - TRBJ2-5 -
CASSPNGPNTEAFF TGTGCCAGCTCACCAAACGGGCCGAACACTGAAGCTTTCTTT TRBV18 - TRBJ1-1 -
CAGALGQGFSYEQYF TGTGCCGGAGCCCTGGGGCAGGGATTCTCCTACGAGCAGTACTTC TRBV30 - TRBJ2-7 -
CAWARGYTGELFF TGTGCCTGGGCGCGGGGTTACACCGGGGAGCTGTTTTTT TRBV30 - TRBJ2-2 -
CAWSRRWDTQYF TGTGCCTGGAGCCGGAGATGGGATACGCAGTATTTT TRBV30 - TRBJ2-3 -
CASSLAGAGYNEQFF TGTGCCAGCAGCCTAGCGGGAGCCGGATACAATGAGCAGTTCTTC TRBV28 - TRBJ2-1 TRBD2
CSVNGWVKGDEQYF TGCAGCGTTAACGGGTGGGTAAAAGGAGACGAGCAGTACTTC TRBV29-1 few TRBJ2-7 -
CAAVSPGQGNYGYTF TGTGCCGCAGTTAGCCCAGGACAGGGGAACTATGGCTACACCTTC TRBV28 - TRBJ1-2 TRBD1
CASSLGRAPQHF TGTGCCAGCAGCTTGGGGCGGGCTCCCCAGCATTTT TRBV5-6 few TRBJ1-5 -
CASSTRTGAGYTF TGTGCCAGCAGCACCAGGACGGGCGCGGGCTACACCTTC TRBV7-2 - TRBJ1-2 -
CAWRASPATDTQYF TGTGCCTGGAGAGCTAGCCCGGCCACAGATACGCAGTATTTT TRBV30 few TRBJ2-3 -
CASSLGLAAAYNEQFF TGTGCCAGCAGCTTGGGACTAGCGGCTGCCTACAATGAGCAGTTCTTC TRBV5-4 - TRBJ2-1 TRBD2
CASSLYYGGSYTEAFF TGTGCCAGCAGTTTATATTATGGTGGTTCGTACACTGAAGCTTTCTTT TRBV28 - TRBJ1-1 -
CASGSLTGYTSYNEQFF TGTGCTAGTGGTTCCTTGACGGGCTATACCTCCTACAATGAGCAGTTCTTC TRBV12-5 - TRBJ2-1 -
CASSIDGSVNIQYF TGTGCCAGTAGTATAGATGGGTCCGTAAACATTCAGTACTTC TRBV19 - TRBJ2-4 -
CASSQDVLEPQHF TGCGCCAGCAGCCAAGATGTTTTGGAGCCCCAGCATTTT TRBV4-1 - TRBJ1-5 -
CASRAAGGYEQYF TGTGCCAGCAGGGCAGCGGGAGGTTACGAGCAGTACTTC TRBV2 - TRBJ2-7 TRBD2
CASSADGQGGETQYF TGTGCCAGCAGCGCAGATGGACAGGGAGGCGAGACCCAGTACTTC TRBV9 few TRBJ2-5 TRBD1
CAWARTSGAYNEQFF TGTGCCTGGGCCAGGACTAGCGGGGCCTACAATGAGCAGTTCTTC TRBV30 - TRBJ2-1 TRBD2
CASSLASGTIHEQYF TGTGCCAGCAGCTTAGCTAGCGGGACTATACACGAGCAGTACTTC TRBV7-2 - TRBJ2-7 TRBD2
CAITADITNYGYTF TGTGCCATCACTGCGGACATAACTAACTATGGCTACACCTTC TRBV10-3 - TRBJ1-2 -
CAWSADRASYEQYF TGTGCCTGGAGTGCTGACAGGGCCTCCTACGAGCAGTACTTC TRBV30 few TRBJ2-7 TRBD1